The text below deals with one TCR beta chain. Its antigen is not yet known. No qualities accompany the bases; no much larger clone lies one base away. The intended sense of this specimen's time point label: newly diagnosed GD, antithyroid drugs for less than 3 months. RNA was extracted from PBMCs in TRIzol for both TCR sequencing and RNA sequencing. The diagnosis of Graves' disease followed American Thyroid Association guidelines. Patients were recruited from an endocrinology department in Xi'an, China. Each patient gave around 9.2 milliliters of peripheral blood, collected in an EDTA anticoagulant tube. Ficoll Paque Plus density gradient separation was used to isolate PBMCs, and no further T cell sorting was performed. An Agilent 2100 Bioanalyzer and agarose gel were used to check RNA quality, while a NanoDrop 2000 measured RNA concentration. Library preparation used multiplex PCR. Sequencing was performed on an Illumina HiSeq 4000. TCR beta libraries were built with iRepertoire HTBI primers and Arm-PCR amplification of CDR3 regions. Before sequencing, the PCR products underwent gel purification. Per the authors' processing: Gene usage analysis of CDR3 amino acid clonotypes relied on the approximately 68 TRBV and 13 to 15 TRBJ segments identified across samples. COPE and FqMerger were used to merge filtered high-quality paired reads into contigs. BLAST was used to align contigs to the IMGT TRBV, TRBD and TRBJ reference genes, and CDR3 was defined following IMGT. Highly expanded clones were defined as clonotypes with a frequency above 0.1%. Shannon entropy was used to measure repertoire diversity, and the Gini coefficient was used to measure V-J evenness. A clonotype found in more than one individual was treated as public. The public reads were reanalyzed by TCRdb: fastp trimming at Q25, MiXCR alignment, in-frame beta chains only. Each entry is one CDR3 protein sequence, shown with its most common DNA and genes. TCRdb, rather than the study authors, made the V and J calls. The sample contains around 420,000 distinct CDR3 sequences, roughly 16% of them found a single time. 20% to 25% of the sample belongs to the ten largest clones.

Ends trimmed: V by 3 bases, J by 0 bases; bases unmatched to a gene: 4. For CDR1 and CDR2, the germline V gene lists SQVTM and ANQGSEA. Its CDR3 holds 15 amino acids, cysteine through phenylalanine. The read is trimmed to its CDR3 DNA, 45 bases read in frame from base 1. The data originate from a study of regulatory T cells in long-lasting Graves disease (dated by TCRdb to the early 2020s). With respect to the entire study: Newly diagnosed Graves' disease patients had taken antithyroid drugs for less than 3 months. A total of about 35 samples underwent TCR sequencing, from 13 patients with persistent Graves' disease and 20 or so patients with newly diagnosed Graves' disease. The study took place in China and was registered as a clinical trial. This study used TCR sequencing and RNA sequencing of peripheral blood to compare persistent Graves' disease patients against newly diagnosed Graves' disease patients.

The full study reports these points: The authors acknowledged the small sample size as a limitation that may reduce accuracy. Only peripheral blood was studied, because thyroid tissue, the primary lesion, was inaccessible. TRBV28, TRBJ1-2 and TRBJ2-5 were preferentially used in persistent disease, while TRBV20-1 and TRBJ2-1 were favored in newly diagnosed disease. Compared with newly diagnosed patients, patients with persistent Graves' disease had lower TCR Shannon entropy and fewer highly expanded clones, which suggests clonal expansion. More public clonotypes were shared among persistent patients (under 3,000) than among newly diagnosed patients (roughly 1,000). Sequencing and analysis were limited to the TCR beta chain.

This specimen was peripheral blood mononuclear cells (PBMCs), taken at new diagnosis, from a patient treated with antithyroid drugs. The sequence came from a female donor with Graves disease. The V and J genes are TRBV29-1 and TRBJ1-4, with 7 middle bases fitting TRBD1. The bases are TGCAGCGTTGAGGGGACAGCTACAACTAATGAAAAACTGTTTTTT. It specifies CSVEGTATTNEKLFF.